This is a list of T cell receptor beta chains from one sample in a study of identical twins. TCRdb reprocessed the 5' RACE reads via MiXCR and lists one record per CDR3 protein. Of 600,000 to 700,000 distinct CDR3 sequences in the sample, 21% were seen once. These data were also filed under a second study, of T cells expressing NK-cell markers.

Sequencing was carried out using PBMCs. The receptors were sampled from a woman aged 18-29 years in good health. CDR3s leave out the opening cysteine and the closing phenylalanine or tryptophan. Fields, in order: V gene, CDR3 length, J gene, CDR3 protein.

>TRBV10-3|12|TRBJ1-2
AISERGPSNGYT
>TRBV29-1|12|TRBJ1-2
SVGRAGALYGYT
>TRBV5-1|12|TRBJ2-7
ASSLPSRINEQY
>TRBV20-1|14|TRBJ2-1
SAGESREGFYNEQF
>TRBV7-9|12|TRBJ1-1
ASSSISQNTEAF
>TRBV6-5|16|TRBJ2-5
ASSYSIVKAGRQETQY
>TRBV11-2|14|TRBJ2-7
ASSLDQVLGPREQY
>TRBV5-1|10|TRBJ2-1
ASSLVGDEQF
>TRBV12-3/TRBV12-4|11|TRBJ1-5
ASRGEQNQPQH
>TRBV20-1|11|TRBJ2-5
SAKRTAQETQY
>TRBV5-1|12|TRBJ2-2
ASTIHREAGELF
>TRBV6-5|10|TRBJ1-3
ASSRSGNTIY
>TRBV12-3/TRBV12-4|12|TRBJ1-5
ASSWGRLNQPQH
>TRBV12-3/TRBV12-4|11|TRBJ1-2
ATRTGQINGYT
>TRBV5-1|16|TRBJ2-7
ASSLESGSLGGIYEQY
>TRBV5-1|10|TRBJ1-4
ASSRSPEKLF
>TRBV12-3/TRBV12-4|10|TRBJ2-7
ASSTRKYEQY
>TRBV24-1|13|TRBJ2-1
ATSDGLGLANEQF
>TRBV6-5|10|TRBJ1-4
ASSSTGGKLF
>TRBV20-1|12|TRBJ2-1
SAKGGPAYNEQF
>TRBV5-5|10|TRBJ2-1
ASTQLDRVGF
>TRBV5-1|12|TRBJ2-7
ASSMAGDSYEQY
>TRBV10-3|9|TRBJ2-7
AIGTGVLLY
>TRBV25-1|13|TRBJ1-2
ASSGAGQTNYGYT
>TRBV5-1|13|TRBJ2-1
ASSLLAGVSNEQF
>TRBV11-2|11|TRBJ2-5
ASSYGGTETQY
>TRBV29-1|10|TRBJ2-5
SSTGASETQY
>TRBV10-3|12|TRBJ2-7
AITLGQGTGEQY
>TRBV20-1|11|TRBJ1-1
SAQRGGGTEAF
>TRBV20-1|13|TRBJ2-7
SARDKRQGGYEQY
>TRBV15|14|TRBJ2-1
ATSPYPSDRTNEQF
>TRBV4-3|11|TRBJ2-7
ASSQERAYEQY
>TRBV5-1|12|TRBJ2-7
ASSLGLARHEQY
>TRBV6-1|14|TRBJ2-1
ASSEGRGIYYNEQF
>TRBV10-3|15|TRBJ2-2
AISGLGPYAHTGELF
>TRBV10-3|8|TRBJ1-2
ATSWTAYT